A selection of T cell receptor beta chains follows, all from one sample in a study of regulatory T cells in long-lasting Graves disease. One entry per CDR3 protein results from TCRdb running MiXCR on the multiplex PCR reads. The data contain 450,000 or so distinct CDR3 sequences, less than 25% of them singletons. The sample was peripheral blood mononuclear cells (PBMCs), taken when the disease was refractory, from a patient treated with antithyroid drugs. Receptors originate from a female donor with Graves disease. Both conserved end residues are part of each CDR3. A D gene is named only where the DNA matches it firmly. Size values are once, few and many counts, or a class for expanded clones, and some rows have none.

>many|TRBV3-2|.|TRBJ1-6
TGTGCCAGCAGTCGACCTTCGACAGTGCATTCACCCCTCCACTTT
CASSRPSTVHSPLHF
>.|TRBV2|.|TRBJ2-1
TGTGCCAGCAATCGACAGGACAATGAGCAGTTCTTC
CASNRQDNEQFF
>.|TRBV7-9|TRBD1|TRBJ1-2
TGTGCCAGCAGCTTAGCCACTAGACAGGGGGCAAGTGGCTACACCTTC
CASSLATRQGASGYTF
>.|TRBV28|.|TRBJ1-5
TGTGCCAGCAGTCCTCGAGGAAGGGACAATCAGCCCCAGCATTTT
CASSPRGRDNQPQHF
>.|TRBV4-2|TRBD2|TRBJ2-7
TGTGCCAGCAGCCAAGATGAAATTGGCGGGGGTTACGAGCAGTACTTC
CASSQDEIGGGYEQYF
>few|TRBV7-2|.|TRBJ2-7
TGTGCCAGCAGCGCGCTCACCCGGGACCATGAGCAGTACTTC
CASSALTRDHEQYF
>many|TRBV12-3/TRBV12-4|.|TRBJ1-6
TGTGCCAGCACCTCTGGGCCCGGCTCACCCCTCCACTTT
CASTSGPGSPLHF
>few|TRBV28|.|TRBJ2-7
TGTGCCAGCAGTTTAATATCCTCCGGCTCCGGACCCTACGAGCAGTACTTC
CASSLISSGSGPYEQYF
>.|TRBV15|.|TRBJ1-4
TGTGCCACCAGCAGGGGCGCCGGCGAAGAAAAACTGTTTTTT
CATSRGAGEEKLFF
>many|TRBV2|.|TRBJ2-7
TGTGCCAGCAGGGGGTTCAGGGCAGAATCCTACGAGCAGTACTTC
CASRGFRAESYEQYF
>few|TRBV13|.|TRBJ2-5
TGTGCCAGCAGCTTAGGAGGGCGCCTGGAGGCCCAGTACTTC
CASSLGGRLEAQYF
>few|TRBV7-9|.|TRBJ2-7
TGTGCCAGCAGCCTCCCAGACCCAACCTACGAGCAGTACTTC
CASSLPDPTYEQYF
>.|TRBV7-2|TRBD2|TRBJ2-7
TGTGCCAGCAGCCGGGCTAGCGGGACTAGCTCCTACGAGCAGTACTTC
CASSRASGTSSYEQYF
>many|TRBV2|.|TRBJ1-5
TGTGCCAGCAGCCACAATCAGCCCCAGCATTTT
CASSHNQPQHF
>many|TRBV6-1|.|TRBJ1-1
TGTGCCAGCAGCCGCGAGGGGTTGGAAGCTTTCTTT
CASSREGLEAFF
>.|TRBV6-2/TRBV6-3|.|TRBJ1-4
TGTGCCAGCAGTGCCGGCAAGGACAGAGAAAAACTGTTTTTT
CASSAGKDREKLFF
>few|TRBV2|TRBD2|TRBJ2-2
TGTGCCAGCAGCACGACTAGCGGGAGCACCGGGGAGCTGTTTTTT
CASSTTSGSTGELFF
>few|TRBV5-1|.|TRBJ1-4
TGCGCCAGCAGCCAAGGACGGTTTGATGAAAAACTGTTTTTT
CASSQGRFDEKLFF
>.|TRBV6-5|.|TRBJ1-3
TGTGCCAGCAGTTTTCAATCTCCCGACTCCGGAAACACCATATATTTT
CASSFQSPDSGNTIYF
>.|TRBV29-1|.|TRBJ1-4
TGCAGCGTTGAACTGGGACCCAATGAAAAACTGTTTTTT
CSVELGPNEKLFF
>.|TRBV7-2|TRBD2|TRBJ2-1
TGTGCCAGCAGCTTAGAGGGACTACCTTACAATGAGCAGTTCTTC
CASSLEGLPYNEQFF
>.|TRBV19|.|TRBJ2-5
TGTGCCAGTAGTATAGCCTTTACAGGGTTGGGTAAAGAGACCCAGTACTTC
CASSIAFTGLGKETQYF
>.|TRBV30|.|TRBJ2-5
TGTGCCTGGAGTCGATTGGGGCTGGAGACCCAGTACTTC
CAWSRLGLETQYF
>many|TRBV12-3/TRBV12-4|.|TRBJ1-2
TGTGCCAGCGTCCGATACTATAACTATGGCTACACCTTC
CASVRYYNYGYTF
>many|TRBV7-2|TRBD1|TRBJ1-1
TGCGCCAGCAGCCAAGACAGGGGGACTGAAGCTTTCTTT
CASSQDRGTEAFF
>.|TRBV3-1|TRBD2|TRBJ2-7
TGTGCCACCTCTAGCGGGATCTCCTACGAGCAGTACTTC
CATSSGISYEQYF
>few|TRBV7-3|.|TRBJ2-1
TGTGCCAGCAGCGGGGGGCACTACAATGAGCAGTTCTTC
CASSGGHYNEQFF
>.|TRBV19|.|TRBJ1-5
TGTGCCAGTAGATCGGCAGGAGGAGATGGTCAGCCCCAGCATTTT
CASRSAGGDGQPQHF
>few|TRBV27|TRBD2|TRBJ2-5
TGTGCCAGCACCTCCCGTCTAGCGGGGGGGCTAGTGACCCAGTACTTC
CASTSRLAGGLVTQYF
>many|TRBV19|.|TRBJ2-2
TGTGCCAGTAGTATTAGAGGGTCGGACACCGGGGAGCTGTTTTTT
CASSIRGSDTGELFF
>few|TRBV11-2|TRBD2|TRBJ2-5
TGTGCCAGCAGCTTAGGATTAGCGGGGGATCAAGAGACCCAGTACTTC
CASSLGLAGDQETQYF
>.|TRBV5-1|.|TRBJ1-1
TGCGCCAGCAGCTACAGGATGGACACTGAAGCTTTCTTT
CASSYRMDTEAFF
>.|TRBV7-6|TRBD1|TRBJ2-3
TGTGCCAGCAGCTTAGGGACAGGGAAAGATACGCAGTATTTT
CASSLGTGKDTQYF
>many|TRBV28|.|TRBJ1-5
TGTGCCAGCAGTCCAGGACTCGGTCTAGATCAGCCCCAGCATTTT
CASSPGLGLDQPQHF
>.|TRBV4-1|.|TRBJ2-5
TGCGCCAGCAGCCAAGAGGCCAGTACTCAAGAGACCCAGTACTTC
CASSQEASTQETQYF
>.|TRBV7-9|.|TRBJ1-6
TGTGCCAGCAGCCCCTTACGACAGGAGAGGAGCTCCTATAATTCACCCCTCCACTTT
CASSPLRQERSSYNSPLHF
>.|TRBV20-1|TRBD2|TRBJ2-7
TGCAGTGCATGGAAGCTAGCGGGATCTGTCGAGCAGTACTTC
CSAWKLAGSVEQYF
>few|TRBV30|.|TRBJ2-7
TGTGCCTGGAGTGTGGCAGGGGGGCTCGGCGAGCAGTACTTC
CAWSVAGGLGEQYF
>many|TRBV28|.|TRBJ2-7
TGTGCCAGCAGTCCCAAGAACAGGGAGAGGACCTACGAGCAGTACTTC
CASSPKNRERTYEQYF
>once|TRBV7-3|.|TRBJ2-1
TGTGCCAGCAGCTTAACCCCCGACAATGAGCAGTTCTTC
CASSLTPDNEQFF
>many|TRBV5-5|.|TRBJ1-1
TGTGCCAGCAGCATGGAGAACACTGAAGCTTTCTTT
CASSMENTEAFF
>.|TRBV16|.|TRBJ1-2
TGTGCCAGCAGCCAATTGGGGGCCGGGAACTATGGCTACACCTTC
CASSQLGAGNYGYTF
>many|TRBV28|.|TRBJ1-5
TGTGCCAGCAGTTTAAGTTGGGGGGGCGGCAATCAGCCCCAGCATTTT
CASSLSWGGGNQPQHF
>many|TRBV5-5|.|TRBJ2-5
TGTGCCAGCAGCTTTTCGGACGAGACCCAGTACTTC
CASSFSDETQYF
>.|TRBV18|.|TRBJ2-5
TGTGCCAGCTCAATTGCAGCCGGCCAAGAGACCCAGTACTTC
CASSIAAGQETQYF
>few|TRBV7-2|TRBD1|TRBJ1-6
TGTGCCAGCAGAAAAACCGGGACAGGGGTGAATAATTCACCCCTCCACTTT
CASRKTGTGVNNSPLHF
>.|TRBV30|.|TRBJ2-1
TGTGCCTGGAGGCAAAGCGGGTATCCCTGGAATGAGCAGTTCTTC
CAWRQSGYPWNEQFF
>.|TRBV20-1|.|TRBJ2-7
TGCAGTGGACGGGCAGAGAGCTCCTACGAGCAGTACTTC
CSGRAESSYEQYF
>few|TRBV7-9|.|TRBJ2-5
TGTGCCGGAAGGCGGCAGGGGAAAGAGACCCAGTACTTC
CAGRRQGKETQYF
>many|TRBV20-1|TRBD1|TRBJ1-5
TGCAGTGCTTACTTGACAGGGACGAATCAGCCCCAGCATTTT
CSAYLTGTNQPQHF
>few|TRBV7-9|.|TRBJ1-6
TGTGCCAGCAGCGAGGGCCAGGGTGGTTCACCCCTCCACTTT
CASSEGQGGSPLHF
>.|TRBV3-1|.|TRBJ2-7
TGTGCCAGCAGCCACCCGGGACCGTCCGACGAGCAGTACTTC
CASSHPGPSDEQYF
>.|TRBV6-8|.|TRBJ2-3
TGTGCCAGCAGTTATTCCCGGTCAGATACGCAGTATTTT
CASSYSRSDTQYF
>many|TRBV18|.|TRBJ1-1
TGTGCCAGCTCACCGGGACGCTCGTCCGAAGCTTTCTTT
CASSPGRSSEAFF